The 7 T cell receptor beta chains listed next were all sequenced from one sample in a study of T cell repertoires in cytomegalovirus infection (dated by TCRdb to between 2018 and 2021). Reads for this sample came from an Illumina HiSeq 1500. TCRdb applied fastp at Q25 and MiXCR to the public reads, then kept only in-frame beta chains. Entries that share a CDR3 protein sequence are merged under the most common genes and DNA. Counted in this sample were fewer than 550,000 distinct CDR3 sequences; less than 30% of them appeared once. Of the sample, approximately 13% falls within the top ten clones. The sample was PBMCs. The source of these receptors is a human donor in good health (CMV status not recorded). Some clones in this sample may be carry-over from other donors' samples.

The chain carries TRBV20-1 and TRBJ2-5; 11 bases are shared with TRBD2. The CDR3 runs 16 residues. Germline CDR1 reads DFQATT; CDR2 reads SNEGSKA (reference sequence). The V gene end was trimmed by 5 bases and the J gene end by 5 bases; junction bases not matched to a gene: 13. Written as DNA, the CDR3 is TGCAGTGCTGCCGGACTAGCGGGTACGGTGGGGGAGACCCAGTACTTC. This codes for CSAAGLAGTVGETQYF.

This clonotype appeared many times. The genes are TRBV7-2 and TRBJ2-1; 8 nucleotides agree with TRBD2. V trimming: 5 bases; J trimming: 8 bases; junction bases outside the gene matches: 8. The CDR3 length is 14 residues. Germline-derived CDR1 and CDR2 are SGHTA and FQGNSA. The CDR3 loop is CASSAGLAGDEQFF. The DNA for the CDR3 is TGTGCCAGCAGCGCCGGACTAGCTGGCGATGAGCAGTTCTTC.

At least ten counts were recorded for this clonotype. This chain links TRBV12-3 or TRBV12-4 with TRBJ2-1; no definite D call. The CDR3 extends over 14 amino acids. The germline V and J ends were trimmed by 4 bases and 2 bases, with 9 bases remaining between them. Here the CDR3 DNA reads TGTGCCAGCAGTTCCCCTAGGACCTACAATGAGCAGTTCTTC. Translation: CASSSPRTYNEQFF.

This chain connects TRBV30 to TRBJ2-7, with 7 bases identical to TRBD2. The CDR3 consists of 15 residues. In germline, CDR1 is GTSNPN, CDR2 SVGIG (reference sequence). V trimming: 1 base; J trimming: 3 bases; junction bases outside the gene matches: 9. DNA of the CDR3: TGTGCCTGGAGTGAAGCTAGCGGAGGCCTCTACGAGCAGTACTTC. Protein product: CAWSEASGGLYEQYF.

The chain uses TRBV9 and TRBJ2-3, with D possibly TRBD2 on 6 matching bases. The CDR3 extends over 13 amino acids. CDR1 is SGDLS, CDR2 YYNGEE, per germline. Trimming shortened V by 7 bases and J by 5 bases, and 14 bases separated the two germline ends. The CDR3 coding sequence is TGTGCCAGCCCGGGGGTCATAGGAGATACGCAGTATTTT. This sequence encodes CASPGVIGDTQYF.

The chain couples TRBV18 to TRBJ1-2, with 8 bases lining up with TRBD1. V gave up 3 bases and J gave up 7 bases; unmatched junction bases: 7. The CDR3 totals 14 residues. Germline-derived CDR1 and CDR2 are KGHSH and LQKENI. CDR3 protein: CASSPTGEDSGYTF. Here the CDR3 DNA reads TGTGCCAGCTCACCGACAGGGGAAGATAGTGGCTACACCTTC. Looking up the rest from reference TRBV18 and TRBJ1-2 gives the full variable domain: NAGVMQNPRHLVRRRGQEARLRCSPMKGHSHVYWYRQLPEEGLKFMVYLQKENIIDESGMPKERFSAEFPKEGPSILRIQQVVRGDSAAYFCASSPTGEDSGYTFGSGTRLTVV.

This clonotype turned up a few times. This chain links TRBV28 with TRBJ2-7; 10 bases are shared with TRBD1. The CDR3 has 15 residues. V trimming: 5 bases; J trimming: 6 bases; junction bases outside the gene matches: 10. Germline lookup yields CDR1 MDHEN and CDR2 SYDVKM. The CDR3, as DNA: TGTGCCAGCAGTATGCCGGGACAGGGGAGTCTCGAGCAGTACTTC. Its translation is CASSMPGQGSLEQYF.